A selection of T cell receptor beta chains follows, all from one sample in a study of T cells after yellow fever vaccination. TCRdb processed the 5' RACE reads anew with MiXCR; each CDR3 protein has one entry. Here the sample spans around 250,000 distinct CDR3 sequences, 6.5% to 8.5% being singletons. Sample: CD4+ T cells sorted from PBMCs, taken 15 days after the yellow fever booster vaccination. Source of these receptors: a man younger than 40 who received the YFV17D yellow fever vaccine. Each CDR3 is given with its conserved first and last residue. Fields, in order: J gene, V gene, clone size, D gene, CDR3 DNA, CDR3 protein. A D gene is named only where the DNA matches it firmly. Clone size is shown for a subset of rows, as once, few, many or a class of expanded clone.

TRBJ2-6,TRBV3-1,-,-,TGTGCCAGCAGCCAAGTTTTGCAGCTCTTCTCTGGGGCCAACGTCCTGACTTTC,CASSQVLQLFSGANVLTF
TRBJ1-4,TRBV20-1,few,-,TGCAGTGTCCCGGGACCTAATGAAAAACTGTTTTTT,CSVPGPNEKLFF
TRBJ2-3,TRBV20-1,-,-,TGCAGTGCTAGAATTAGTGATACGCAGTATTTT,CSARISDTQYF
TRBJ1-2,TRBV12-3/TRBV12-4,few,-,TGTGCCAGCAGTTTGGCCGCCGGGTCCTCTTATGGCTACACCTTC,CASSLAAGSSYGYTF
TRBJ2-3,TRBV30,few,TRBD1,TGTGCCTGGAGTCCACGACAGGGATTAGCGCAGTATTTT,CAWSPRQGLAQYF
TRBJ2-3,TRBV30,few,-,TGTGCCTGGAGTGTAGCAAACAGGGTGGGTACGCAGTATTTT,CAWSVANRVGTQYF
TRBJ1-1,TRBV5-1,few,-,TGCGCCAGCAGCTCGGCTGGGGAAGGGTACACTCAAGCTTTCTTT,CASSSAGEGYTQAFF
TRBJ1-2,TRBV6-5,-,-,TGTGCCAGCAGTCTTACCGGGTCCGGGGGAGATGGCTACACCTTC,CASSLTGSGGDGYTF
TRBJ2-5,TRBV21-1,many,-,TGTGCCAGCAGCAAAAGAGGGGCGGGTAAAGAGACCCAGTACTTC,CASSKRGAGKETQYF
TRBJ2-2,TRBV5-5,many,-,TGTGCCAGCAGCTTGATCAGGGGACGAGGCACCGGGGAGCTGTTTTTT,CASSLIRGRGTGELFF
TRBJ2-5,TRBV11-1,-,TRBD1,TGTGCCAGCAGTCAACAGGGGTGGCAAGAGACCCAGTACTTC,CASSQQGWQETQYF
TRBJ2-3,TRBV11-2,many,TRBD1,TGTGCCAGCAGCTTAAGTCAGGGGGCATACACGCAGTATTTT,CASSLSQGAYTQYF
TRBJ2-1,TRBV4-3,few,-,TGCGCCAGCAGCCATACTGGGGTTCACAATGAGCAGTTCTTC,CASSHTGVHNEQFF
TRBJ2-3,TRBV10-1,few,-,TGCGCCAGCAGTGAGAATCCGGCAGATACGCAGTATTTT,CASSENPADTQYF
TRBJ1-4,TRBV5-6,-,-,TGTGCCAGCAGCTTGGATGCGGGACTTCAGTGGGAAAAACTGTTTTTT,CASSLDAGLQWEKLFF
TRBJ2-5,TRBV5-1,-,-,TGCGCCAGCAGCTTCCTCGAGGAGACCCAGTACTTC,CASSFLEETQYF
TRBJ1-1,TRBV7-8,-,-,TGTGCCAGCAGCTCCCGGGGGCAAGACACTGAAGCTTTCTTT,CASSSRGQDTEAFF